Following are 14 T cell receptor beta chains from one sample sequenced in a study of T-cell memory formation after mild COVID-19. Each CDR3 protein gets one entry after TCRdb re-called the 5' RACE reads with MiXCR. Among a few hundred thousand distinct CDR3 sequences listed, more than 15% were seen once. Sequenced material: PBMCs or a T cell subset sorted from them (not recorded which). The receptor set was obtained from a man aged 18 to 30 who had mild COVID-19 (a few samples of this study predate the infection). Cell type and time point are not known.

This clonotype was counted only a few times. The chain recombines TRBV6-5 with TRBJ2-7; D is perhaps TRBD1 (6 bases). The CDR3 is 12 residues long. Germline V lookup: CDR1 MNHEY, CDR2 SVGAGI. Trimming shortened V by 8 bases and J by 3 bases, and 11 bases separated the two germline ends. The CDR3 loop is CASHRVVYEQYF. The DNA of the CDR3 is TGTGCCAGCCACAGGGTGGTCTACGAGCAGTACTTC.

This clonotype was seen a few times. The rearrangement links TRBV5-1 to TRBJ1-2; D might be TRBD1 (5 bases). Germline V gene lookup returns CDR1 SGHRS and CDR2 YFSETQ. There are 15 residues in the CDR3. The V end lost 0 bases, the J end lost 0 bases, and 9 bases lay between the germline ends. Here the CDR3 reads CASSLGEGSNYGYTF. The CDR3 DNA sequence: TGCGCCAGCAGCTTGGGCGAGGGGTCTAACTATGGCTACACCTTC.

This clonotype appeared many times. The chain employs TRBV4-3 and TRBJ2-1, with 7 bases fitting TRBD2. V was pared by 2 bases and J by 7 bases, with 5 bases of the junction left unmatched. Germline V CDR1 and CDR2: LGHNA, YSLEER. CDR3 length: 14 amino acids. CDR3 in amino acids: CASSQLNGGNEQFF. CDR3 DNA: TGCGCCAGCAGCCAACTTAACGGGGGGAATGAGCAGTTCTTC.

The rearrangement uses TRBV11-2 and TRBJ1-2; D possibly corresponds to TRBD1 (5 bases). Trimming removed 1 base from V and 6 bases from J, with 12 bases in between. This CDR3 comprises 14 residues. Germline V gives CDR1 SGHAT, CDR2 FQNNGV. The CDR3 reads CASSLVRGPHGYTF. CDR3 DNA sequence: TGTGCCAGCAGCTTAGTTCGGGGACCCCATGGCTACACCTTC.

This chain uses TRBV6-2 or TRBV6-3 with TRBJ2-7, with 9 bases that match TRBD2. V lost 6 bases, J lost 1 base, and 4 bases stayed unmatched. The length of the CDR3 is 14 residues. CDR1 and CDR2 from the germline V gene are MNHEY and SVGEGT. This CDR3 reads CASRSGGSSYEQYF. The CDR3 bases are TGTGCCAGCAGGAGCGGGGGGTCTTCCTACGAGCAGTACTTC.

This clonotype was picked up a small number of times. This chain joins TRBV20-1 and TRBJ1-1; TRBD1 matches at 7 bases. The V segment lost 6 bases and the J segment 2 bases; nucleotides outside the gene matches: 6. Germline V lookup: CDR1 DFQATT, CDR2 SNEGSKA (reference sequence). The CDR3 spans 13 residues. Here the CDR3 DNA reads TGCAGTGCCACGGGACAGACAAACACTGAAGCTTTCTTT. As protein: CSATGQTNTEAFF.

The DNA of the CDR3 is TGTGCCAGTAGTATCAGGCACAGCAGACAAGAGACCCAGTACTTC. It translates to CASSIRHSRQETQYF. V and J are TRBV19 and TRBJ2-5; no definite D call. This CDR3 spans 15 amino acids. Germline V gene data show CDR1 as LNHDA and CDR2 as SQIVND (reference sequence). V was shortened by 3 bases and J by 2 bases, with 13 bases between the two germline ends.

The CDR3 region has the DNA TGTGCCAGCAGCTTACAGGAGGGGGGGGAGACCCAGTACTTC. Translated: CASSLQEGGETQYF. This rearrangement joins TRBV7-6 to TRBJ2-5, with D possibly TRBD2 on 7 matching bases. The CDR3 has 14 residues. Germline CDR1 SGHVS, CDR2 FNYEAQ. The V gene lost 2 bases and the J gene lost 5 bases, with 12 bases spanning the gap.

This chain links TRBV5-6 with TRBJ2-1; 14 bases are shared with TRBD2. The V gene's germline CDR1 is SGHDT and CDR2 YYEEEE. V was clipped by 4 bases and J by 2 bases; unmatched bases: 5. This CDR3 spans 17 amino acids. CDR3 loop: CASSVGLAGVPYNEQFF. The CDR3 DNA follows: TGTGCCAGCAGCGTGGGACTAGCGGGGGTCCCCTACAATGAGCAGTTCTTC.

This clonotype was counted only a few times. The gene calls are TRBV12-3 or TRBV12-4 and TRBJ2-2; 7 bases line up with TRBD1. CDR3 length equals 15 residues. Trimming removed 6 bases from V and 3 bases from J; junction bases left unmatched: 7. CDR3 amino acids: CASRLGQRDTGELFF. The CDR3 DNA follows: TGTGCCAGCAGACTGGGACAGAGAGACACCGGGGAGCTGTTTTTT.

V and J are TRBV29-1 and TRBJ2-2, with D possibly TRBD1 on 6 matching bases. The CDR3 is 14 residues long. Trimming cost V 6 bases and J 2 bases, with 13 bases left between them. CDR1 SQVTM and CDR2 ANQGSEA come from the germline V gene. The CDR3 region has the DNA TGCAGCGTCCAGGACAGTGGAAACACCGGGGAGCTGTTTTTT. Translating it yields CSVQDSGNTGELFF.

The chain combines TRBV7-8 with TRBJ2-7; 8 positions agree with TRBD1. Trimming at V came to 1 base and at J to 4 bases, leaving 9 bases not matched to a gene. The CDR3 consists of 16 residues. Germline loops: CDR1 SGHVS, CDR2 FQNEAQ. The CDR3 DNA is TGTGCCAGCAGCTTAGGTTGGCAGGGGGCTGGGTACGAGCAGTACGTC. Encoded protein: CASSLGWQGAGYEQYV.

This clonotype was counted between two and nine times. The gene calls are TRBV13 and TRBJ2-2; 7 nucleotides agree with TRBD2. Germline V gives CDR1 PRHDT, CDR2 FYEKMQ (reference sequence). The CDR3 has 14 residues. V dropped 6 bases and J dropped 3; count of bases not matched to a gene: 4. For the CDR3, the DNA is TGTGCCAGCAGATCCCGGGGGGACACCGGGGAGCTGTTTTTT. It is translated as CASRSRGDTGELFF.

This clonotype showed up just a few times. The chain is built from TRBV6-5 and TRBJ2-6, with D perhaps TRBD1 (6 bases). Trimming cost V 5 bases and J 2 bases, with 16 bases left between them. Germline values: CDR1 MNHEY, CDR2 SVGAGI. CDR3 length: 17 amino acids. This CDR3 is CASSRQALTAGANVLTF. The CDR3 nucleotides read TGTGCCAGCAGTCGACAGGCTCTCACGGCTGGGGCCAACGTCCTGACTTTC.